These T cell receptor beta chains were read from a single sample in a study of blood T cell repertoires in COVID-19. Clones were sequenced by immunoSEQ multiplex PCR, and TCRdb holds only the in-frame ones, with some missing. The sample has 150,000 to 200,000 clones, more than 75% seen once. What was sequenced was peripheral blood. All receptors derive from a person between 70 and 80 years old with COVID-19, enrolled during active disease. Both conserved end residues are part of each CDR3.

TRBV27 CASSYSIPGQGAWDQPQHF
TRBV20-1 CSSGGTDTQYF
TRBV19 CASNKGGPEQFF
TRBV7-2 CASRRSGTSITDTQYF
TRBV2 CASSRTGFQRSTEAFF
TRBV2 CASSENREYPEHF
TRBV2 CASSRRTATNEKLFF
TRBV7-2 CASSSGTSSYEQYF
TRBV24-1 CATSDGQGHYGYTF
TRBV7-2 CASSLGLAGDFVGETQYF
TRBV19 CASSINRGETQYF
TRBV5-1 CASSFTDPGEGEQYF
TRBV6-5 CASNGGEPPDTQYF
TRBV6-5 CASTSRIAPNEQYF
TRBV19 CASSTLLQGNNSPLHF
TRBV12-3/TRBV12-4 CASSLQGSYEQYF
TRBV29-1 CSVRPGTGGKQYF
TRBV18 CASRRTSGTDTQYF
TRBV6-6 CASSVAGTENTGELFF
TRBV6-5 CASSHSGEAAF
TRBV29-1 CSVIQGLGQPQHF
TRBV5-6 CASSLLGGPLHF
TRBV7-9 CASSLGTGVGYTF
TRBV7-2 CASSSGLSGGVGNTIYF
TRBV18 CASSPSRQDYTQYF
TRBV7-2 CASSLWGGNNQPQHF
TRBV12-2 CASRLVRQRNEKLFF
TRBV27 CASSRLGTSYETQYF
TRBV5-4 CASSDRQGQGAREQFF
TRBV5-4 CASSPKPTGGLANTIYF
TRBV5-1 CASKLTGELFF
TRBV5-1 CASSLDSQETQYF
TRBV5-1 CASSQGQATYEQYF
TRBV7-2 CASSSEGWWMNTEAFF
TRBV7-2 CASSFMTEETQYF
TRBV19 CASSAGSNAEAFF
TRBV11-3 CASSESGNTGELFF
TRBV19 CASRTDYSNQPQHF
TRBV6-5 CASRTSGEQYF
TRBV4-2 CASSQHTGGNTEAFF
TRBV7-8 CASSQGVTGELFF
TRBV6-5 CASSYSRHAGGTIYF
TRBV9 CASSLGRGEQYF
TRBV10-3 CAISGRESGAGDTQYF
TRBV4-1 CASSITGDYSNQPQHF
TRBV27 CASSLTSGISYEQYF
TRBV6-6 CASSPQPGTLGTQYF
TRBV12-3/TRBV12-4 CASRGPSSYEQYF
TRBV9 CASSPSNEQFF
TRBV19 CASRTSGDNQPQHF
TRBV29-1 CSVSGGLTEAFF
TRBV9 CASSPDRAETQYF
TRBV3-1/TRBV3-2 CASSQGWTQYSNQPQHF
TRBV30 CAWSAGRVYQPQHF